This T cell receptor (beta chain) is drawn from a study of T cell repertoires in cytomegalovirus infection. Background on the study: Alongside well-studied HLA-B-restricted CMV epitopes, recently identified HLA-C-restricted CMV epitopes were also used.

The V end was cut by 1 base, the J end by 7 bases, with 17 bases between. Germline V gene sequence: CDR1 KGHSH, CDR2 LQKENI. This CDR3 is built from 16 residues. On this clonotype: Its matching antigen is unknown.

TCRdb independently ran MiXCR on the reads; one entry per CDR3 protein. The sample yields hundreds of thousands of distinct CDR3 sequences, 30% to 35% seen once. This receptor was obtained from a human donor in good health (CMV status not recorded). Some clones in this sample may be carry-over from other donors' samples. The rearrangement joins TRBV18 to TRBJ2-1, with a weak D call TRBD1 (6 bases). Here the sequenced sample was cultured PBMCs, taken from culture after CMV antigen stimulation. CDR3 protein: CASSPRAFDRRNEQFF. Written as DNA, the CDR3 is TGTGCCAGCTCACCACGGGCTTTCGACAGGCGGAATGAGCAGTTCTTC.